The entry that follows covers one T cell receptor beta chain sequence. The record originates from a study of blood T cell repertoires in COVID-19. About the study: Donors in the United States, Italy and Spain gave samples during acute or convalescent COVID-19.

The germline gives CDR1 SGHVS, CDR2 FNYEAQ. CDR3 length equals 20 residues. Trimming removed 0 bases at V and 0 bases at J, with 21 bases between. Methods used by the authors: Counts of nucleated cells, estimated from reference gene primer amplification, were obtained. Measured with immunoSEQ multiplex PCR; TCRdb has only the in-frame clones, and not every one. V and J calls and clone size are copied from that table; D and trimming were computed from the DNA. This sample yields fewer than 35,000 clones, of which roughly 84% are seen a single time; about 13% belongs to the top ten. The rearrangement links TRBV7-6 to TRBJ1-3, with D uncertain. The source material was peripheral blood. This TCR came from a human donor in a cohort sampled during active COVID-19. The donor label of this sample is uncertain. The CDR3 sequence is CASSLAREGGRSSSGNTIYF. The CDR3 nucleotides are TGTGCCAGCAGCTTAGCGAGGGAAGGAGGGAGGTCGAGCTCTGGAAACACCATATATTTT. Together with reference TRBV7-6 and TRBJ1-3, the CDR3 gives the full variable domain: GAGVSQSPRYKVTKRGQDVALRCDPISGHVSLYWYRQALGQGPEFLTYFNYEAQQDKSGLPNDRFSAERPEGSISTLTIQRTEQRDSAMYRCASSLAREGGRSSSGNTIYFGEGSWLTVV.